This T cell receptor (beta chain) emerged from a study of blood T cells in healthy people across ages. Study-wide background: In model experiments, template switching was able to capture about one barcoded beta molecule for every two T cells that were present. General observations from the study: Unsorted PBMCs prevented conclusive naive versus antigen-experienced comparison.

A second about 6 to 12 cycle PCR used barcoded and J-beta primers. The yield of each sample was at least 2.5 million CDR3-containing paired-end reads. MiXCR, applied by TCRdb to the 5' RACE reads, yields one record per CDR3 protein. The sample holds over 500,000 distinct CDR3 sequences, more than 45% seen once. In its sample, this clonotype was seen a few times. Its antigen is as yet unknown. The sequence came from a woman of 80 years or more in good health. The material sequenced was blood.

The CDR3 sequence is CASSQGARGNEQFF. In DNA form, the CDR3 reads TGTGCCAGCAGCCAAGGGGCACGAGGGAATGAGCAGTTCTTC. The gene calls are TRBV4-2 and TRBJ2-1, with TRBD2 as a possible D gene (5 bases). This CDR3 spans 14 amino acids. Trimming took 1 base from V and 7 from J, leaving 11 bases between them. In germline, CDR1 is LGHNA, CDR2 YNFKEQ.